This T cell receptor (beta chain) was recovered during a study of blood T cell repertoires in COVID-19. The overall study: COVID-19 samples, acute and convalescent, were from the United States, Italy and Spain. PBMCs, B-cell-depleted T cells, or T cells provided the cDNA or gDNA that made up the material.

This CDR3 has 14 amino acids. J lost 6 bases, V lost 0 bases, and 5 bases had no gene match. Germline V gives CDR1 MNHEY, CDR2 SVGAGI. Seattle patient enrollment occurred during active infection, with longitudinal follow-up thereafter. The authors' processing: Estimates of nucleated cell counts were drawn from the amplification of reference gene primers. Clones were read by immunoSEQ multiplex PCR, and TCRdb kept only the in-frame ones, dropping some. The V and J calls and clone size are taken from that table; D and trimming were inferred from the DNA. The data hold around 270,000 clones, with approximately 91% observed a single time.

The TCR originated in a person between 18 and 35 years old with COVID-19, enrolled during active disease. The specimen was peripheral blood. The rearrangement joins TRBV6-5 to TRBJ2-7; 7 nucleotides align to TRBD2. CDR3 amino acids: CASSYSGGRGEQYF. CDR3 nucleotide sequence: TGTGCCAGCAGTTACTCGGGCGGGAGAGGCGAGCAGTACTTC.